This T cell receptor (beta chain) was obtained from a study of Ad26.COV2.S vaccination and SARS-CoV-2 variants. Whole-study context: COV1001, an Ad26.COV2.S trial, supplied this vaccine-arm donor. Study-wide results and caveats: Relative to placebo recipients, vaccine recipients exhibited elevated spike-specific TCR breadth. Reportedly, after vaccination the spike-specific CD8+ and CD4+ T cell responses displayed substantial breadth.

Losses at the gene ends were 5 bases for V and 11 bases for J; bases not matched to a gene: 8. The CDR3 is 13 residues long. Germline V CDR1 and CDR2: SGHNT, YYREEE (reference sequence). On this clone: What it binds is not known.

Assay: immunoSEQ multiplex PCR; the TCRdb copy retains only in-frame clones and omits some. The data hold about 680,000 clones, with roughly 90% observed a single time. Treatment reported: around 19 received Ad26.COV2.S at low or high dose, single or two shots; about 5 received placebo; per-sample allocation not given. Day 63 after the first injection of vaccine or placebo was the sampling time. The sequence derives from a person between 18 and 65 years old who received the Ad26.COV2.S COVID-19 vaccine or a placebo. The source was peripheral blood, collected in a trial of Ad26.COV2.S vaccine versus placebo. This sequence joins TRBV5-4 and TRBJ1-1, with TRBD1 identical over 11 bases. The CDR3 loop is CASRSGTGGGAFF. Here the CDR3 DNA reads TGTGCCAGCAGATCTGGGACAGGGGGAGGGGCTTTCTTT. The complete variable domain, with remaining parts taken from reference TRBV5-4 and TRBJ1-1, reads ETGVTQSPTHLIKTRGQQVTLRCSSQSGHNTVSWYQQALGQGPQFIFQYYREEENGRGNFPPRFSGLQFPNYSSELNVNALELDDSALYLCASRSGTGGGAFFGQGTRLTVV.